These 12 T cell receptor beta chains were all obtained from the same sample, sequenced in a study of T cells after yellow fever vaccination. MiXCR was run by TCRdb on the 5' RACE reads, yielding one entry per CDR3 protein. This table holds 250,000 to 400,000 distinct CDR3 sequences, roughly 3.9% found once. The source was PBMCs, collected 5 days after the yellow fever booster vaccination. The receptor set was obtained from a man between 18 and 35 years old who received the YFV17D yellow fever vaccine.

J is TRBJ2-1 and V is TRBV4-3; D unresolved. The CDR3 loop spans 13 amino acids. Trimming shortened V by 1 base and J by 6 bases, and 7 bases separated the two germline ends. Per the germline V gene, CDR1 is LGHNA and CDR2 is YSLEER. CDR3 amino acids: CASSQGNVNEQFF. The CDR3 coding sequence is TGCGCCAGCAGCCAAGGGAACGTCAATGAGCAGTTCTTC.

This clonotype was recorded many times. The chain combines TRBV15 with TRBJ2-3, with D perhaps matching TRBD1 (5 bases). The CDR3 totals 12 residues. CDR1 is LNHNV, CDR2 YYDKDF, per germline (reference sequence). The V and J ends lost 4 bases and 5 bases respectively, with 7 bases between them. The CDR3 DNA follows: TGTGCCACCAGCATCCAGGGAGATACGCAGTATTTT. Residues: CATSIQGDTQYF.

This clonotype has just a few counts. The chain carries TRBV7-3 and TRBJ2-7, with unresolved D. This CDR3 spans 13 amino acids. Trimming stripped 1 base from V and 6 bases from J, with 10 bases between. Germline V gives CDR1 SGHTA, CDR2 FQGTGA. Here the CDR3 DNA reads TGTGCCAGCAGCTTAAATCTGATGGGCGAGCAGTACTTC. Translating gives CASSLNLMGEQYF.

CDR3 nucleotides: TGTGCCAGCAACAACCGGGCTACATCCTACAATGAGCAGTTCTTC. This sequence encodes CASNNRATSYNEQFF. V is TRBV6-2 or TRBV6-3 and J is TRBJ2-1; D gene uncertain. Trimming stripped 7 bases from V and 1 base from J, with 14 bases between. CDR1 and CDR2 from the germline V gene are MNHEY and SVGEGT. CDR3 length equals 15 residues.

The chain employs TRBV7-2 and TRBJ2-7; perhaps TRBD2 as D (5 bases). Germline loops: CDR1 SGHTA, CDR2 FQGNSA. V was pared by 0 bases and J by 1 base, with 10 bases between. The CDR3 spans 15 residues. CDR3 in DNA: TGTGCCAGCAGCTTAGCGGCCGGGGAATCCTACGAGCAGTACTTC. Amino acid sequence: CASSLAAGESYEQYF.

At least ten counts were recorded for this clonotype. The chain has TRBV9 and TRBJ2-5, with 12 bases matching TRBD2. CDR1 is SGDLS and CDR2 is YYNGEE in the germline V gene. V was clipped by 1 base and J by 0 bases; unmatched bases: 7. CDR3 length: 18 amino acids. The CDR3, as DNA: TGTGCCAGCAGCGTAAGCACCGGGACTAGCGGGTACCAAGAGACCCAGTACTTC. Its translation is CASSVSTGTSGYQETQYF.

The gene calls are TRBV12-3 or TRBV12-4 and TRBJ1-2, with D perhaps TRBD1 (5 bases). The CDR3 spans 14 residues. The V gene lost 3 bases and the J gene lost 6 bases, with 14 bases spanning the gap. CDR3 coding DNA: TGTGCCAGCAGTTTCCAGAGGGGCGTAGATGGCTACACCTTC. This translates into CASSFQRGVDGYTF.

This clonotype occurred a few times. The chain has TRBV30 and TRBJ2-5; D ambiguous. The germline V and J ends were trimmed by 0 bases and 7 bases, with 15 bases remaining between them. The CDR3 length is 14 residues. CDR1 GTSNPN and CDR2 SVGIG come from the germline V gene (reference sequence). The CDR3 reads CAWSVLVDSGTQYF. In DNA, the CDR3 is TGTGCCTGGAGTGTACTCGTCGATTCGGGGACCCAGTACTTC.

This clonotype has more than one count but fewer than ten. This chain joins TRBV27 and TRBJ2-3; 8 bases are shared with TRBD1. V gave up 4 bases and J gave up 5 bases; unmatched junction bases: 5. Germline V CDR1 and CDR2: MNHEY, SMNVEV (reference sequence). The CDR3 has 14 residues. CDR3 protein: CASSSGGWGDTQYF. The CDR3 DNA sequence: TGTGCCAGCAGTTCAGGGGGCTGGGGAGATACGCAGTATTTT.

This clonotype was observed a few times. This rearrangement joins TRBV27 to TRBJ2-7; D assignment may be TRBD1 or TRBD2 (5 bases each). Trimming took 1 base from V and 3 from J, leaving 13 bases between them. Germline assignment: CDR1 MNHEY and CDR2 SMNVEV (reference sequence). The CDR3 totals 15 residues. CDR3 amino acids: CASSLFGDGSYEQYF. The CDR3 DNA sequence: TGTGCCAGCAGTTTATTTGGGGACGGAAGCTACGAGCAGTACTTC.

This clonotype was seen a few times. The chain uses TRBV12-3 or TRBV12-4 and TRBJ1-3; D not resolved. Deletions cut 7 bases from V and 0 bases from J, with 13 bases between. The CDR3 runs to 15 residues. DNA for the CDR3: TGTGCCAGCACGGACCCCCGTAACTCTGGAAACACCATATATTTT. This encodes CASTDPRNSGNTIYF.

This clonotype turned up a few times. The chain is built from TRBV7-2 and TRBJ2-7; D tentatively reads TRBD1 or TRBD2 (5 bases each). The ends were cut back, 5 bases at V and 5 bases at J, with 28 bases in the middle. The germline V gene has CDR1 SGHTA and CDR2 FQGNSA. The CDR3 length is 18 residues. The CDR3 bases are TGTGCCAGCAGCAGGGCCAGGTTGGGGCGAGGGTTGATCAACGAGCAGTACTTC. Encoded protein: CASSRARLGRGLINEQYF.